This T cell receptor beta chain was sequenced for a study of OX40 agonist ivuxolimab in advanced cancers. Study details: Of mixed ages from about 20 to 85 and averaging about 60 years, the group was around 78% male.

Study results and caveats: Researchers report that CD8+ T cells had, on average, more expanded clones than CD4+.

As for this clone: Its target is not known.

In germline, CDR1 is KGHSH, CDR2 LQKENI. The CDR3 is 12 residues long. The V gene lost 0 bases and the J gene lost 10 bases, with 7 bases spanning the gap. Libraries were prepared by immunoSEQ multiplex PCR; TCRdb keeps only in-frame clonotypes and omits some of them. Of tens of thousands of clones detected, around 84% appear once; the ten largest clones hold about a fifth. The source is an adult with an advanced solid tumor such as melanoma, head and neck, liver or kidney cancer. V usage is TRBV18 and J usage is TRBJ2-1, with a possible D match to TRBD1 (5 bases). Sequencing was performed on CD4+ or CD8+ T cells sorted from blood, taken in a trial of the OX40 agonist ivuxolimab. The CDR3: CASSPPGQEQFF. Here the CDR3 DNA reads TGTGCCAGCTCACCACCGGGGCAGGAGCAGTTCTTC.